Presented here are 10 T cell receptor beta chains from one specimen sequenced in a study of breast tumors, draining lymph nodes, adjacent tissues. Breast cancer patients provided tissue from their axillary draining lymph nodes. One entry per CDR3 protein, called by TCRdb with MiXCR from the multiplex PCR reads. The data contain around 300,000 distinct CDR3 sequences, around 30% of them singletons. Source material: axillary lymph node tissue. These receptor sequences come from a female donor with breast cancer. Some clones in this sample may be carry-over from other donors' samples.

This clonotype was counted between two and nine times. The chain couples TRBV11-3 to TRBJ1-4, with 9 bases fitting TRBD1. V trimming: 3 bases; J trimming: 7 bases; junction bases outside the gene matches: 15. From germline, CDR1 is SGHNT and CDR2 YENEEA. The CDR3 is made up of 18 amino acids. The CDR3: CASSFHSPAGDRAEKLFF. In DNA form, the CDR3 reads TGTGCCAGCAGCTTTCACTCTCCGGCGGGGGACAGGGCTGAAAAACTGTTTTTT.

Only one count was recorded for this clonotype. A much larger clone lies a single base off, so this may be a read error. V gene TRBV7-2 combines with J gene TRBJ1-4; no definite D call. Germline V gene data show CDR1 as SGHTA and CDR2 as FQGNSA. The CDR3 covers 12 residues. The DNA for the CDR3 is TGTGCCGGCAGCTTAGACTCTGAAAAACTGTTTTTT. Its protein product is CAGSLDSEKLFF. Using reference TRBV7-2 and TRBJ1-4 for the parts outside the CDR3, the full variable domain is GAGVSQSPSNKVTEKGKDVELRCDPISGHTALYWYRQSLGQGLEFLIYFQGNSAPDKSGLPSDRFSAERTGGSVSTLTIQRTQQEDSAVYLCAGSLDSEKLFFGSGTQLSVL.

This chain joins TRBV3-1 and TRBJ2-5, with TRBD1 matching 7 bases. Looked up from germline, CDR1 is LGHDT and CDR2 is YNNKEL (reference sequence). V was pared by 4 bases and J by 5 bases, with 13 bases of the junction left unmatched. CDR3 length equals 16 residues. CDR3 bases: TGTGCCAGCAGCCCGGTTCGGACAGGAAGTCAGGAGACCCAGTACTTC. Protein product: CASSPVRTGSQETQYF.

This clonotype has more than one count but fewer than ten. V is TRBV9 and J is TRBJ2-7, with 11 nucleotides matching TRBD1. CDR1 is SGDLS and CDR2 is YYNGEE in the germline V gene. The CDR3 is 17 residues long. Trimming took 0 bases from V and 6 from J; bases not matched to a gene: 11. This CDR3 reads CASSVGTGGALTSEQYF. The CDR3 DNA sequence: TGTGCCAGCAGCGTAGGGACAGGGGGCGCCTTAACCTCCGAGCAGTACTTC.

This chain links TRBV29-1 with TRBJ1-6, with 7 bases identical to TRBD1. Per germline, CDR1 SQVTM and CDR2 ANQGSEA. The CDR3 totals 13 residues. The trim removed 6 bases at V and 4 bases at J, leaving 3 bases unmatched. The chain's CDR3 is CSVAGQYNSPLHF. The CDR3 DNA follows: TGCAGCGTAGCGGGACAGTATAATTCACCCCTCCACTTT.

This clonotype was picked up many times. The gene calls are TRBV7-9 and TRBJ2-1, with TRBD2 matching 11 bases. The CDR3 extends over 16 amino acids. CDR1 is SEHNR, CDR2 FQNEAQ, per germline (reference sequence). V lost 4 bases to trimming and J lost 5 bases; unmatched junction nucleotides: 7. For the CDR3, the DNA is TGTGCCAGCAGCTCTACTAGCGGGAGCCGTAACAATGAGCAGTTCTTC. Translation: CASSSTSGSRNNEQFF.

The gene calls are TRBV18 and TRBJ1-1; no clear D gene. The ends were cut back, 1 base at V and 3 bases at J, with 6 bases in the middle. Germline values: CDR1 KGHSH, CDR2 LQKENI. CDR3 length equals 13 residues. The CDR3 region has the DNA TGTGCCAGCTCACCACTTGGGGACACTGAAGCTTTCTTT. It translates to CASSPLGDTEAFF.

As for this clonotype: This may arise from a read error, as a much more abundant clone is one base away. This chain's CDR3 is CSARAAGTSARRETQYF. In DNA, the CDR3 is TGCAGTGCTAGAGCCGCGGGGACTAGCGCGAGGCGAGAGACCCAGTACTTC. The rearrangement links TRBV20-1 to TRBJ2-5; 10 nucleotides agree with TRBD2. CDR1 and CDR2 (germline): DFQATT, SNEGSKA (reference sequence). This CDR3 spans 17 amino acids. V was pared by 1 base and J by 4 bases, with 12 bases of the junction left unmatched.

This clonotype showed up just once. The V gene is TRBV2, the J gene TRBJ1-1, with 12 bases identical to TRBD1. Germline CDR1 reads SNHLY; CDR2 reads FYNNEI. The CDR3 is made up of 15 amino acids. V gave up 6 bases and J gave up 1 base; unmatched junction bases: 3. The CDR3 sequence: CASRGQGAQNTEAFF. The DNA for the CDR3 is TGTGCCAGCAGGGGACAGGGGGCCCAGAACACTGAAGCTTTCTTT.

The sample holds many counts of this clonotype. The chain links TRBV29-1 to TRBJ2-7; tentatively, D is TRBD1 (6 bases). This CDR3 has 12 amino acids. Germline loops: CDR1 SQVTM, CDR2 ANQGSEA. The V end lost 6 bases, the J end lost 0 bases, and 9 bases lay between the germline ends. CDR3 DNA sequence: TGCAGCGTCCGGACAGTCTCCTACGAGCAGTACTTC. This codes for CSVRTVSYEQYF.